The present entry profiles one T cell receptor (beta chain) with its context. The data were obtained in a study of blood T cell repertoires in COVID-19. Some clones are missing from TCRdb's copy, which holds only in-frame ones; the method was immunoSEQ multiplex PCR. The data show fewer than 500,000 clones, around 89% seen once. The CDR3 runs 17 residues. V dropped 1 base and J dropped 6; count of bases not matched to a gene: 13. Germline V gene lookup returns CDR1 MDHEN and CDR2 SYDVKM. The chain links TRBV28 to TRBJ2-7; 9 nucleotides agree with TRBD1. Sequencing was performed on peripheral blood. The clonotype originates from a woman aged 30 to 39 with acute or convalescent COVID-19. CDR3 in DNA: TGTGCCAGCAGTTTATCCATGCAAGCTACAGGGGGCATCGAGCAGTACTTC. This codes for CASSLSMQATGGIEQYF.